The subject of this entry is one TCR beta chain. The sample belongs to a study of beta chain features in type 1 diabetes. Trimming removed 8 bases from V and 9 bases from J, with 17 bases in between. The CDR3 loop spans 14 amino acids. Germline CDR1 SGHDN, CDR2 FVKESK. The whole isolated RNA underwent reverse transcription, so sequencing captured expressed TCRB transcripts. Libraries were prepared by immunoSEQ multiplex PCR; TCRdb keeps only in-frame clonotypes and omits some of them. The top ten hold 2.3% of the sample, which has about 160,000 clones, about 9.1% seen once. The material sequenced was central memory CD4+ T cells from blood. The chain joins TRBV14 to TRBJ1-6; tentative D call: TRBD1 (5 bases). This receptor was identified in a woman aged 18-29 years in good health. CDR3 loop: CASSPGVYPSPLHF. The CDR3 DNA reads TGTGCCAGCTCCCCGGGGGTTTACCCTTCACCCCTCCACTTT.